The clone carrying this T cell receptor beta chain came up a few times. At one end, the junction sequence differs from germline, possibly due to a read error. From 450 to 550 ng total RNA, TCR beta cDNA was generated with a primer in the constant region. It was through three nested multiplex PCR rounds of slightly modified ARM-PCR that TCR beta libraries arose. With TRBV1-TRBV30 forward primers and a C-beta reverse primer, the first two PCR rounds were run for approximately 10 cycles each. TCRdb reprocessed the multiplex PCR reads via MiXCR and lists one record per CDR3 protein. In the table there are about 64,000 distinct CDR3 sequences, about two thirds of which are singletons. Both RNA and DNA were isolated together from about 20-30 mg of bulk tissue that had not been sorted. No treatment had been given to the patients, who were chronically infected with HBV. Every tumor specimen contained over 85% viable tumor cells.

The data belong to a study of tumor-infiltrating lymphocytes in primary liver carcinoma. Turning to the study itself: Patients, male and female, were 30 to 69 years old.

CDR3 size: 15 residues. CDR1 SGHAT and CDR2 FQNNGV come from the germline V gene. The gene calls are TRBV11-2 and TRBJ2-4, with no clear D. The TCR was taken from a man aged 35-49 years with primary liver carcinoma and hepatitis B virus infection. The material sequenced was liver tumor tissue from sampling region 4. Indicated subset: tumor region T4, right-lateral pole. The DNA of the CDR3 is TGTGCGAGCACCACTTCGGCGGTAGCCAAAAAGATTCAGTACTTC. Translation: CASTTSAVAKKIQYF. The full variable domain, with the rest looked up from reference TRBV11-2 and TRBJ2-4, is EAGVAQSPRYKIIEKRQSVAFWCNPISGHATLYWYQQILGQGPKLLIQFQNNGVVDDSQLPKDRFSAERLKGVDSTLKIQPAKLEDSAVYLCASTTSAVAKKIQYFGAGTRLSVL.